This TCR beta chain was identified during a study of blood T cell repertoires in COVID-19. As for the study in general: Whether acute or convalescent, the COVID-19 samples came from the United States, Italy and Spain.

The CDR3 length is 15 residues. V shed 0 bases and J shed 3 bases, with 10 bases lying between them. Germline CDR1 and CDR2: SGHKS and YYEKEE (reference sequence). With regard to this clone: This sample also contains other DNA sequences that code for the same CDR3.

Clones were read by immunoSEQ multiplex PCR, and TCRdb kept only the in-frame ones, dropping some. This sample yields about 98,000 clones, of which 81% are seen a single time; about 10% belongs to the top ten. The specimen was peripheral blood. The TCR was taken from a woman aged 80 or older with acute or convalescent COVID-19. V usage is TRBV5-5 and J usage is TRBJ1-3; D is unresolved. The CDR3 nucleotides are TGTGCCAGCAGCTTGGTCGTGTCAGTTGGAAACACCATATATTTT. Encoded protein: CASSLVVSVGNTIYF.